Sequencing of this T cell receptor beta chain was carried out in a study of regulatory T cells. On this clone itself: Its specificity is not known.

Patients aged 2 to 39 years had fewer naive T cells. V lost 3 bases and J lost 1; bases outside the gene matches: 3. Germline lookup yields CDR1 MNHNS and CDR2 SASEGT. The CDR3 spans 15 residues. Amplification used 52 TRBV primers and 13 TRBJ primers. This table comes from immunoSEQ multiplex PCR, and its TCRdb copy is limited to in-frame clones, with some not included. The sample yields about 34,000 clones, 93% seen once. Study-level findings and limits: Regulatory T cells showed the strongest V-J pair restriction and V/J gene skewing among patient repertoires. Hydrophobic residues at CDR3 positions 6 and 7 were enriched in conventional CD4+ T cells of CD3G-deficient patients.

The receptor's source is a child aged 2 to 10 with CD3G deficiency. This rearrangement joins TRBV6-1 to TRBJ2-3; 8 nucleotides align to TRBD2. Material: conventional CD4+ T cells sorted from blood. This CDR3 is CASSDGRAGTDTQYF. The CDR3, as DNA: TGTGCCAGCAGTGACGGGAGGGCCGGCACAGATACGCAGTATTTT.